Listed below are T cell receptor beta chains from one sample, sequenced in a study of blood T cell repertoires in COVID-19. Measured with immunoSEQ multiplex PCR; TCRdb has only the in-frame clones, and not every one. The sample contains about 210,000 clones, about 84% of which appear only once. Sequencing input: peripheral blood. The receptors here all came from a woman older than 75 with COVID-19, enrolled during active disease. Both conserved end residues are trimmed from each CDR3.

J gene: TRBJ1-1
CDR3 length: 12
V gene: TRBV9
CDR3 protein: ASSVRGQSTEAF

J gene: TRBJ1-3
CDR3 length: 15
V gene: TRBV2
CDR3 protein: ASSDGAGRPSGNTIY

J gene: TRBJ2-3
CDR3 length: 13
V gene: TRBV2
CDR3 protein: ASSPQRGREDTQY

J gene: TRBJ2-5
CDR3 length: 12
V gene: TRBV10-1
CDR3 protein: ANYQGAGKETQY

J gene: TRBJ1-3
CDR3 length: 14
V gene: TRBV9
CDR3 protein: ASTPGGPSSGNTIY

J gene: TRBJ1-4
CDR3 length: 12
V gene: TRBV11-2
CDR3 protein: ASSLDRSSLKLF

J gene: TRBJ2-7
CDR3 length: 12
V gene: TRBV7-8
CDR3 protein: ASRISTVPYEQY

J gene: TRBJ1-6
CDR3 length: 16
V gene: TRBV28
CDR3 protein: ASALGVGVGQGKSPLH

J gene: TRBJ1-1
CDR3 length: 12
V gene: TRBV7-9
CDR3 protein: ASRPLHGRGEAF

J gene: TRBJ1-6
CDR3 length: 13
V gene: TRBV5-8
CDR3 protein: ASSLIVIPQTPLH

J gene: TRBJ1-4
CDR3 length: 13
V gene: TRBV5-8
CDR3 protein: ASSTGTGEREILF

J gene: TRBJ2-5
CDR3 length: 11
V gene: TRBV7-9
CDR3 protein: APERSSGETQY

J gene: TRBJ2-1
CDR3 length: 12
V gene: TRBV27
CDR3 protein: ASSPATSYNEQF

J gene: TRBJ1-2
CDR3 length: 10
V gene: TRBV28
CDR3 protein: ASNRQGGLDT

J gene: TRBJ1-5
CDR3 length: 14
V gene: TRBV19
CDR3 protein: ASSNQLTHFNQPQH

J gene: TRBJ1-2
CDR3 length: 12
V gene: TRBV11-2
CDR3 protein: ASSRLQGRDGYT

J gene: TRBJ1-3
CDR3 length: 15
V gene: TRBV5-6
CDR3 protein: ASSLRFNTYSGNTIY

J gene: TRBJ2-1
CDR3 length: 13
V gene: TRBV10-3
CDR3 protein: AIKGGGAGANEQF

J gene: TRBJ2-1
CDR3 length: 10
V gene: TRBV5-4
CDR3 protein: ASSEDNNEQF

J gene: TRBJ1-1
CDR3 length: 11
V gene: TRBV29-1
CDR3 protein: SVEVQASTEAF

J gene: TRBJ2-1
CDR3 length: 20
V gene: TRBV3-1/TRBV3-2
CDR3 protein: ASSRGLAGGPNYALSYNEQF

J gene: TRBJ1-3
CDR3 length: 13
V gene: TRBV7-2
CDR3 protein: ASSLRQGSGNTIY

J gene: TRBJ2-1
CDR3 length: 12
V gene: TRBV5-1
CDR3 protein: ASSSSGYYNEQF

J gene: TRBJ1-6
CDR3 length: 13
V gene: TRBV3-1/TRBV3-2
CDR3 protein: ASSPRDREGSPLH

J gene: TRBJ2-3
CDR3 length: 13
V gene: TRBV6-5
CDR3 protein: ASRIGRGGTDTQY

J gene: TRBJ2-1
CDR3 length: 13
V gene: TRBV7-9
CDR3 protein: ASSSTSGGAYEQF

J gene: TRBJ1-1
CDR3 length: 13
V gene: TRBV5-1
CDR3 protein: ASSSQGAPPTEAF

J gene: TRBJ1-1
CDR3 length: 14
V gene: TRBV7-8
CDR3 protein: ASSSLGGTVNTEAF

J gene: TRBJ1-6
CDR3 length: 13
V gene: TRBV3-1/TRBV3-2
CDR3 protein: ASSLTGGSNSPLH

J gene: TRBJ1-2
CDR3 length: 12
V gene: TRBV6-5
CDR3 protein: ASMAGSLNYGYT

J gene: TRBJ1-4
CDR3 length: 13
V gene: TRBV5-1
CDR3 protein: ASSLGTRGSEKLF

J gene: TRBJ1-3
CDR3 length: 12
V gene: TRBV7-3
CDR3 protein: ASSLTENGNTIY

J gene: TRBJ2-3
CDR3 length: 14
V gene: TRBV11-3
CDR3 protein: ASSYRTSGSTDTQY

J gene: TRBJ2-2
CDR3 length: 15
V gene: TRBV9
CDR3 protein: ASSVEASGRAPGELF

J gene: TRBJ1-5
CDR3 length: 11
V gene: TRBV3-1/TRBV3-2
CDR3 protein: ASSPSRDQPQH

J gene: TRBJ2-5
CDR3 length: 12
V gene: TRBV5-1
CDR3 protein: ASSLGQGGETQY

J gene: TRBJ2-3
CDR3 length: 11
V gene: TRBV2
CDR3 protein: ANQRGSTDTQY